This T cell receptor (beta chain) was captured in a study of blood T cell repertoires in COVID-19. Across the study: PBMCs, B-cell-depleted T cells, or T cells provided the cDNA or gDNA that made up the material.

The method was immunoSEQ multiplex PCR; TCRdb's version includes in-frame clones alone and lacks a portion of them. The profile covers some 210,000 clones, with 84% appearing a single time and approximately 8.1% taken by the ten largest. The CDR3 covers 12 residues. V was clipped by 6 bases and J by 3 bases, with 7 bases between them. Germline loops: CDR1 WNHNN, CDR2 SYGVQD (reference sequence). This clone was recorded only once. This clonotype was sampled from a woman aged 45-60 years with active or convalescent COVID-19. Sample: peripheral blood. This chain connects TRBV10-1 to TRBJ2-3; D possibly corresponds to TRBD2 (6 bases). The CDR3 sequence is CASSGLTDTQYF. As DNA, the CDR3 is TGCGCCAGCAGCGGACTAACAGATACGCAGTATTTT.